This T cell receptor beta chain was sequenced in a study of cytomegalovirus exposure and HLA in healthy donors. TCRdb's copy holds only in-frame clones and misses some; the assay was immunoSEQ multiplex PCR. The sample holds approximately 120,000 clones; approximately 91% are singletons and the top ten take more than 2%. The CDR3 runs to 16 residues. Germline V CDR1 and CDR2: LGHNA, YSLEER. Losses at the gene ends were 2 bases for V and 1 base for J; bases not matched to a gene: 7. This clone was recorded a few times. This chain links TRBV4-3 with TRBJ2-7; 8 bases line up with TRBD2. The sample consisted of PBMCs. The source of this sequence is a woman younger than 30 in good health and CMV-seronegative. The DNA for the CDR3 is TGCGCCAGCAGCCAACTAGCGGGCGCCGATTCCTACGAGCAGTACTTC. This encodes CASSQLAGADSYEQYF.